These T cell receptor beta chains were read from a single sample in a study of cytomegalovirus exposure and HLA in healthy donors. The method was immunoSEQ multiplex PCR; TCRdb's version includes in-frame clones alone and lacks a portion of them. The data show around 99,000 clones, around 67% seen once. Sequencing was carried out using PBMCs. The source is a woman aged 40 to 55 in good health and CMV-seropositive. Both conserved end residues are part of each CDR3. Fields, in order: V gene, D gene, J gene, clone size, CDR3 DNA, CDR3 protein. The D gene is left open where the match is weak. Size tells how often a clone was seen (once, few, many) or the class of an expanded clone, and some rows leave it out.

V gene: TRBV6-5
D gene: TRBD1
J gene: TRBJ2-7
clone size: NA
CDR3 DNA: TGTGCCAGCAGTCGGGACAGAACCTACGAGCAGTACTTC
CDR3 protein: CASSRDRTYEQYF

V gene: TRBV9
D gene: TRBD1
J gene: TRBJ2-3
clone size: few
CDR3 DNA: TGTGCCAGCAGCGCGCGACAGGGGGCTGAAGATACGCAGTATTTT
CDR3 protein: CASSARQGAEDTQYF

V gene: TRBV2
D gene: NA
J gene: TRBJ1-1
clone size: NA
CDR3 DNA: TGTGCCAGCAGAAACGGACCGAAGGGGACTGAAGCTTTCTTT
CDR3 protein: CASRNGPKGTEAFF

V gene: TRBV5-1
D gene: NA
J gene: TRBJ1-5
clone size: NA
CDR3 DNA: TGCGCCAGCAGCTTGTCGGGGTATAGCAATCAGCCCCAGCATTTT
CDR3 protein: CASSLSGYSNQPQHF

V gene: TRBV2
D gene: TRBD2
J gene: TRBJ2-5
clone size: few
CDR3 DNA: TGTGCCAGCAGAAGGACTAGCGGGGGGGCCCAGACCCAGTACTTC
CDR3 protein: CASRRTSGGAQTQYF

V gene: TRBV28
D gene: NA
J gene: TRBJ1-1
clone size: once
CDR3 DNA: TGTGCCAGCAGTCGGTCAAGTTTGGCTTTCTTT
CDR3 protein: CASSRSSLAFF

V gene: TRBV2
D gene: NA
J gene: TRBJ1-5
clone size: few
CDR3 DNA: TGTGCCAGCACCAGGGTGGGCAATCAGCCCCAGCATTTT
CDR3 protein: CASTRVGNQPQHF

V gene: TRBV5-8
D gene: TRBD1
J gene: TRBJ1-1
clone size: NA
CDR3 DNA: TGTGCCAGCCCGGGACAGGGGTACACTGAAGCTTTCTTT
CDR3 protein: CASPGQGYTEAFF

V gene: TRBV2
D gene: NA
J gene: TRBJ2-1
clone size: NA
CDR3 DNA: TGTGCCAGCAGCCAGAGGAGGTTCTCGGCCAATGAGCAGTTCTTC
CDR3 protein: CASSQRRFSANEQFF

V gene: TRBV5-1
D gene: NA
J gene: TRBJ2-5
clone size: NA
CDR3 DNA: TGCGCCAGCAGCCCCAGGGGCGATGAGACCCAGTACTTC
CDR3 protein: CASSPRGDETQYF

V gene: TRBV5-4
D gene: TRBD1
J gene: TRBJ1-1
clone size: NA
CDR3 DNA: TGTGCCAGCAGCTTGGTCGGACAGGGGCCCGCTGAAGCTTTCTTT
CDR3 protein: CASSLVGQGPAEAFF

V gene: TRBV7-8
D gene: NA
J gene: TRBJ2-3
clone size: few
CDR3 DNA: TGTGCCAGCAGCCAACTCAAACAGCTCACAGATACGCAGTATTTT
CDR3 protein: CASSQLKQLTDTQYF

V gene: TRBV25-1
D gene: TRBD2
J gene: TRBJ2-1
clone size: once
CDR3 DNA: TGTGCCAGCAGTGAATATCAGGTTCGGGGGGGTCTAAATGAGCAGTTCTTC
CDR3 protein: CASSEYQVRGGLNEQFF

V gene: TRBV4-1
D gene: NA
J gene: TRBJ2-1
clone size: NA
CDR3 DNA: TGCGCCAGCAGCCTCAGCGATAGGGGGTACAATGAGCAGTTCTTC
CDR3 protein: CASSLSDRGYNEQFF

V gene: TRBV5-1
D gene: TRBD1
J gene: TRBJ1-2
clone size: NA
CDR3 DNA: TGCGCCACCAAAAAGACTGGGACAGGGGCCGACTATGGCTACACCTTC
CDR3 protein: CATKKTGTGADYGYTF

V gene: TRBV10-3
D gene: NA
J gene: TRBJ1-5
clone size: NA
CDR3 DNA: TGTGCCATCAGTGAGGGCGGACATAGCAATCAGCCCCAGCATTTT
CDR3 protein: CAISEGGHSNQPQHF

V gene: TRBV10-3
D gene: NA
J gene: TRBJ1-6
clone size: NA
CDR3 DNA: TGTGCCATCAGCGCAGAGACAGTCTATAATTCACCCCTCCACTTT
CDR3 protein: CAISAETVYNSPLHF

V gene: TRBV10-1
D gene: TRBD2
J gene: TRBJ2-1
clone size: NA
CDR3 DNA: TGCGCCAGCAGTGAGTCGTCGGGGGGAACCTACAATGAGCAGTTCTTC
CDR3 protein: CASSESSGGTYNEQFF

V gene: TRBV29-1
D gene: NA
J gene: TRBJ2-7
clone size: NA
CDR3 DNA: TGCAGCGTTGTCAATTCTGGAGGGGACTACGAGCAGTACTTC
CDR3 protein: CSVVNSGGDYEQYF

V gene: TRBV4-2
D gene: NA
J gene: TRBJ2-2
clone size: few
CDR3 DNA: TGTGCCAGCAGCCTTGCGCTCGGCGGGGAGCTGTTTTTT
CDR3 protein: CASSLALGGELFF

V gene: TRBV5-6
D gene: TRBD1
J gene: TRBJ1-2
clone size: NA
CDR3 DNA: TGTGCCAGCAGTTCCGGGACAGGGGGCTATGGCTACACCTTC
CDR3 protein: CASSSGTGGYGYTF

V gene: TRBV6-1
D gene: NA
J gene: TRBJ2-1
clone size: NA
CDR3 DNA: TGTGCCAGCAGTGGGTCTGGTGAGCGATACAATGAGCAGTTCTTC
CDR3 protein: CASSGSGERYNEQFF

V gene: TRBV13
D gene: NA
J gene: TRBJ1-4
clone size: once
CDR3 DNA: TGTGCCAGCAGCTTAAGGGGAAAACTGTTTTTT
CDR3 protein: CASSLRGKLFF

V gene: TRBV5-1
D gene: NA
J gene: TRBJ2-5
clone size: NA
CDR3 DNA: TGCGCCAGCAGCTTGGGAGGGTCCGGGACCCAGTACTTC
CDR3 protein: CASSLGGSGTQYF

V gene: TRBV19
D gene: TRBD2
J gene: TRBJ2-5
clone size: NA
CDR3 DNA: TGTGCCAGTAGTGCCGGACTAGCCGGGGAGACCCAGTACTTC
CDR3 protein: CASSAGLAGETQYF

V gene: TRBV29-1
D gene: TRBD2
J gene: TRBJ2-5
clone size: NA
CDR3 DNA: TGCAGCGTTGGGGGCGGGGGACCGGGGGCCCAGTACTTC
CDR3 protein: CSVGGGGPGAQYF

V gene: TRBV5-1
D gene: TRBD2
J gene: TRBJ2-1
clone size: few
CDR3 DNA: TGCGCCAGCAGCTTGGATCCCAGCGGGGGAAACAATGAGCAGTTCTTC
CDR3 protein: CASSLDPSGGNNEQFF

V gene: TRBV9
D gene: NA
J gene: TRBJ2-3
clone size: NA
CDR3 DNA: TGTGCCAGCAGCGTAGCTACAACGAGCGCGGCATTCACAGATACGCAGTATTTT
CDR3 protein: CASSVATTSAAFTDTQYF

V gene: TRBV13
D gene: TRBD1
J gene: TRBJ1-2
clone size: few
CDR3 DNA: TGTGCCAGCAGCTTAGGAAAGGGGGCCGTTACCAACTATGGCTACACCTTC
CDR3 protein: CASSLGKGAVTNYGYTF

V gene: TRBV30
D gene: TRBD1
J gene: TRBJ2-3
clone size: NA
CDR3 DNA: TGTGCCTGGAGTGTCAGGGGGAGAGATACGCAGTATTTT
CDR3 protein: CAWSVRGRDTQYF

V gene: TRBV6-5
D gene: NA
J gene: TRBJ2-7
clone size: NA
CDR3 DNA: TGTGCCAGCAGTTACGGGGGAGGCGGCGAGCAGTACTTC
CDR3 protein: CASSYGGGGEQYF

V gene: TRBV4-2
D gene: NA
J gene: TRBJ2-4
clone size: NA
CDR3 DNA: TGTGCCAGCAGCCAAGACAGGGTAGCCAAAAACATTCAGTACTTC
CDR3 protein: CASSQDRVAKNIQYF

V gene: TRBV29-1
D gene: NA
J gene: TRBJ2-3
clone size: NA
CDR3 DNA: TGCAGCGGGAATGACAGACTGAGCACAGATACGCAGTATTTT
CDR3 protein: CSGNDRLSTDTQYF

V gene: TRBV6-5
D gene: TRBD1
J gene: TRBJ2-7
clone size: NA
CDR3 DNA: TGTGCCAGCAGTTCCCCCGGACAGGGCAACTACGAGCAGTACTTC
CDR3 protein: CASSSPGQGNYEQYF

V gene: TRBV5-1
D gene: TRBD1
J gene: TRBJ1-1
clone size: few
CDR3 DNA: TGCGCCAGCAGCCATTCCCGGACAGGGTTAGTTGAAGCTTTCTTT
CDR3 protein: CASSHSRTGLVEAFF

V gene: TRBV29-1
D gene: NA
J gene: TRBJ2-3
clone size: few
CDR3 DNA: TGCAGCGTAATTGGAGGGTATACGCAGTATTTT
CDR3 protein: CSVIGGYTQYF

V gene: TRBV19
D gene: TRBD1
J gene: TRBJ1-5
clone size: NA
CDR3 DNA: TGTGCCAGTAGCACCAGGGGGTATAACAATCAGCCCCAGCATTTT
CDR3 protein: CASSTRGYNNQPQHF

V gene: TRBV6-1
D gene: TRBD1
J gene: TRBJ2-2
clone size: NA
CDR3 DNA: TGTGCCAGCAGTTCGGACAGGGGCACCGGGGAGCTGTTTTTT
CDR3 protein: CASSSDRGTGELFF

V gene: TRBV27
D gene: TRBD2
J gene: TRBJ2-3
clone size: NA
CDR3 DNA: TGTGCCAGCAGGTTTGACGCGGGGGGTGACCTTAGCACAGATACGCAGTATTTT
CDR3 protein: CASRFDAGGDLSTDTQYF

V gene: TRBV6-5
D gene: NA
J gene: TRBJ1-6
clone size: NA
CDR3 DNA: TGTGCCAGCAGTTCAGAGGGATTCCCAAATTCACCCCTCCACTTT
CDR3 protein: CASSSEGFPNSPLHF

V gene: TRBV5-4
D gene: TRBD2
J gene: TRBJ2-1
clone size: few
CDR3 DNA: TGTGCCAGCAGCTTGGGTGAGGCGGGGGGAGGGAATGAGCAGTTCTTC
CDR3 protein: CASSLGEAGGGNEQFF

V gene: TRBV6-5
D gene: TRBD1
J gene: TRBJ1-4
clone size: NA
CDR3 DNA: TGTGCCACAAGACAGGGGGCACAAGAAAAACTGTTTTTT
CDR3 protein: CATRQGAQEKLFF

V gene: TRBV7-7
D gene: NA
J gene: TRBJ2-5
clone size: NA
CDR3 DNA: TGTGCTAGCAGCTTAGCCGTATCGGAGACCCAGTACTTC
CDR3 protein: CASSLAVSETQYF

V gene: TRBV2
D gene: TRBD2
J gene: TRBJ2-5
clone size: NA
CDR3 DNA: TGTGCCAGCATAAAACTAGCGGAGGGGGAGACCCAGTACTTC
CDR3 protein: CASIKLAEGETQYF

V gene: TRBV4-2
D gene: NA
J gene: TRBJ1-1
clone size: few
CDR3 DNA: TGTGCCAGCAGCCGGGAGGTTTTGAACACTGAAGCTTTCTTT
CDR3 protein: CASSREVLNTEAFF

V gene: TRBV30
D gene: NA
J gene: TRBJ1-3
clone size: once
CDR3 DNA: TGTGCCTGGTCGGAGGGGAACTCTGGAAACACCATATATTTT
CDR3 protein: CAWSEGNSGNTIYF

V gene: TRBV5-1
D gene: TRBD1
J gene: TRBJ1-4
clone size: NA
CDR3 DNA: TGCGCCAGCAGCGACGGACAGGGGAATGAAAAACTGTTTTTT
CDR3 protein: CASSDGQGNEKLFF

V gene: TRBV15
D gene: TRBD2
J gene: TRBJ2-7
clone size: once
CDR3 DNA: TGTGCCACCAGCAGAGATCCGGGGGGGTCCGAGCAGTACTTC
CDR3 protein: CATSRDPGGSEQYF

V gene: TRBV4-2
D gene: TRBD1
J gene: TRBJ1-1
clone size: NA
CDR3 DNA: TGTGCCAGCAGCCAAGTTCCCGGGACAGGGAGGTCGAACACTGAAGCTTTCTTT
CDR3 protein: CASSQVPGTGRSNTEAFF

V gene: TRBV6-6
D gene: NA
J gene: TRBJ2-2
clone size: NA
CDR3 DNA: TGTGCCAGCAGTTCGACAGGGAACACCGGGGAGCTGTTTTTT
CDR3 protein: CASSSTGNTGELFF